This TCR beta chain comes out of a study of CD4 T cells in relation to SARS-CoV-2 and coronaviruses. Deep TCR-beta sequencing used DNA from uncultured naive and memory CD4+ T cells. Clones were read by immunoSEQ multiplex PCR, and TCRdb kept only the in-frame ones, dropping some. Of 35,000 to 40,000 clones in the sample, 70% to 90% were seen once. The V segment lost 4 bases and the J segment 6 bases; nucleotides outside the gene matches: 5. The V gene's germline CDR1 is LNHDA and CDR2 SQIVND (reference sequence). The CDR3 sequence is 13 residues long. This chain uses TRBV19 with TRBJ2-7, with 8 positions matching TRBD1. The sequencing sample was made of memory CD4+ T cells from PBMCs. This sequence was found in an adult with COVID-19. CDR3 in amino acids: CASSTDRGGEQYF. The CDR3 bases are TGTGCCAGTAGTACTGACAGGGGAGGCGAGCAGTACTTC. The full variable domain, in which reference TRBV19 and TRBJ2-7 provide the parts outside the CDR3, is DGGITQSPKYLFRKEGQNVTLSCEQNLNHDAMYWYRQDPGQGLRLIYYSQIVNDFQKGDIAEGYSVSREKKESFPLTVTSAQKNPTAFYLCASSTDRGGEQYFGPGTRLTVT.